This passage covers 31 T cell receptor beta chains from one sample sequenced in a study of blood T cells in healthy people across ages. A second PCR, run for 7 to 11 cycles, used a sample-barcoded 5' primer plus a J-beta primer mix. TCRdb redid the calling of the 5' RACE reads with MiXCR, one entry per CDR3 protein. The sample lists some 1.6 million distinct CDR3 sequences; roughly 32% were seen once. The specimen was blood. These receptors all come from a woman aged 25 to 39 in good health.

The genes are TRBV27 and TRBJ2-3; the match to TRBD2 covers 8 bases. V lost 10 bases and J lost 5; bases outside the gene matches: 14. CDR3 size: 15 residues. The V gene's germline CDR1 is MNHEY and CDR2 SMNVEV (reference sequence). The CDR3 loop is CATGAAGGYRDTQYF. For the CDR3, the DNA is TGTGCCACCGGAGCGGCGGGAGGATATAGAGATACGCAGTATTTT.

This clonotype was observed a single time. CDR3 sequence reads: CATKGSLYNEQFF. The CDR3 nucleotides read TGTGCCACCAAAGGGAGCCTCTACAATGAGCAGTTCTTC. The V and J genes are TRBV24-1 and TRBJ2-1; D might be TRBD2 (5 bases). V was cut by 8 bases and J by 3 bases, with 10 bases left in between. This CDR3 is built from 13 residues. From germline, CDR1 is KGHDR and CDR2 SFDVKD.

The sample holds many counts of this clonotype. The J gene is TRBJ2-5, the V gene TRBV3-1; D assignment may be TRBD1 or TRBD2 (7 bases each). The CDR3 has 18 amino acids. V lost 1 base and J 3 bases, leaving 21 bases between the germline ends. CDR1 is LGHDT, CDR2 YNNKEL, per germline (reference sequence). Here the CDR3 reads CASSQGQGGTAFEETQYF. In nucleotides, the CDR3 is TGTGCCAGCAGCCAAGGACAGGGAGGGACTGCCTTCGAAGAGACCCAGTACTTC.

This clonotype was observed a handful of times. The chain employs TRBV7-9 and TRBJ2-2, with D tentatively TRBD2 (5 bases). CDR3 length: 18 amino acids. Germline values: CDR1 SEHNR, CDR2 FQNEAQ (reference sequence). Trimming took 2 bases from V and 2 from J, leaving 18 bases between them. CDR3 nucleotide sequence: TGTGCCAGCAGCTTATTGGGCAGAGCGGAACTTAACACCGGGGAGCTGTTTTTT. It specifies CASSLLGRAELNTGELFF.

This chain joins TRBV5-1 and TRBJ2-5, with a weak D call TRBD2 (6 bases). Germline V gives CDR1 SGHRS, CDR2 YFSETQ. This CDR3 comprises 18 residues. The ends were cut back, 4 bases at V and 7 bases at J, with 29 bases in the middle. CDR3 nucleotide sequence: TGCGCCAGCAGCCTTGGGATCCCCCAGTACTCCCGGGGAGGGACCCAGTACTTC. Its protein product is CASSLGIPQYSRGGTQYF. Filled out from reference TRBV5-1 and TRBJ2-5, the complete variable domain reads KAGVTQTPRYLIKTRGQQVTLSCSPISGHRSVSWYQQTPGQGLQFLFEYFSETQRNKGNFPGRFSGRQFSNSRSEMNVSTLELGDSALYLCASSLGIPQYSRGGTQYFGPGTRLLVL.

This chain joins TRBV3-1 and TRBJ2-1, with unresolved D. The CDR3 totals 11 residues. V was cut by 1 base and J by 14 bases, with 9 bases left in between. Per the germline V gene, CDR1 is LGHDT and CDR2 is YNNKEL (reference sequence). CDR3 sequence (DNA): TGTGCCAGCAGCCAAGGTGCGCTGGAGTTCTTC. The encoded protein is CASSQGALEFF.

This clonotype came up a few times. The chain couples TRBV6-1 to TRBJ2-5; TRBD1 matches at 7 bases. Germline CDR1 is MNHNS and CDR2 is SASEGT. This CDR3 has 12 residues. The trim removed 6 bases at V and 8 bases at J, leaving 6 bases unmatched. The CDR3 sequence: CASRNRGGTQYF. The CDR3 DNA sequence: TGTGCCAGCAGGAACAGGGGTGGTACCCAGTACTTC.

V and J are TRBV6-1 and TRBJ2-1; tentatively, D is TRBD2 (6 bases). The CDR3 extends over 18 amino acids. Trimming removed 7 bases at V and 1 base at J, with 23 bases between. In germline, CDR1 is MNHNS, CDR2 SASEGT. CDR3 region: CASIPPLAGWGSYNEQFF. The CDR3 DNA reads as TGTGCCAGCATCCCCCCCTTGGCGGGGTGGGGGTCCTACAATGAGCAGTTCTTC.

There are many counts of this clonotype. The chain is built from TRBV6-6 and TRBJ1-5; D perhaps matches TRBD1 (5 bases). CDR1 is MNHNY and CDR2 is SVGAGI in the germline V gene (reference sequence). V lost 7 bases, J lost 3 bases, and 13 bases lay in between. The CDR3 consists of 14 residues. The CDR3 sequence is CASNGGVLNQPQHF. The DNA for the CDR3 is TGTGCCAGCAATGGGGGGGTCCTCAATCAGCCCCAGCATTTT.

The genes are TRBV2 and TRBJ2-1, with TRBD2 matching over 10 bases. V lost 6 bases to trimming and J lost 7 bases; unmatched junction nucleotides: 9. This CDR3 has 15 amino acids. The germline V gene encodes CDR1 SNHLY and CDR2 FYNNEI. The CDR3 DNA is TGTGCCAGCAGCCGCGCTAGCGGGAGTTCTAATGAGCAGTTCTTC. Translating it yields CASSRASGSSNEQFF.

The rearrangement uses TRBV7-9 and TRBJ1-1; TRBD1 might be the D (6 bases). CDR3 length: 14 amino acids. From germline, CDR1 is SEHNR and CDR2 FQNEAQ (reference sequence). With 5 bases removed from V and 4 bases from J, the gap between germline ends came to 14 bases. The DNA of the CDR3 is TGTGCCAGCAGCCCCCAACAGGGAGGCACTGAAGCTTTCTTT. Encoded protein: CASSPQQGGTEAFF.

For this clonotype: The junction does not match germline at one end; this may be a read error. The CDR3 DNA follows: TGTGCCAGCAGCGTAGGAGGACAATCCTCCGAGCAGTACTTC. It yields the protein CASSVGGQSSEQYF. The V gene is TRBV9, the J gene TRBJ2-7; D perhaps matches TRBD1 (5 bases). This CDR3 spans 14 amino acids. Per the germline V gene, CDR1 is SGDLS and CDR2 is YYNGEE.

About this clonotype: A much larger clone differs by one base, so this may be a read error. CDR3 sequence (DNA): TGCGCCAGCAGCATAATAGCGGGAGGCCCAACACAATACAAAAACATTCGGTACTTC. Its protein is CASSIIAGGPTQYKNIRYF. The chain uses TRBV5-1 and TRBJ2-4; 10 positions agree with TRBD2. This CDR3 has 19 residues. Germline V lookup: CDR1 SGHRS, CDR2 YFSETQ.

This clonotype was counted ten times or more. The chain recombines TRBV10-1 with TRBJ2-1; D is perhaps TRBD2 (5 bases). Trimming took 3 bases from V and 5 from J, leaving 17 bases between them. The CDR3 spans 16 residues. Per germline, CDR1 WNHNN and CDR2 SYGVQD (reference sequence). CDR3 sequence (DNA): TGCGCCAGCAGTGAAAACGGGGAATTGGGGAACAATGAGCAGTTCTTC. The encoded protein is CASSENGELGNNEQFF.

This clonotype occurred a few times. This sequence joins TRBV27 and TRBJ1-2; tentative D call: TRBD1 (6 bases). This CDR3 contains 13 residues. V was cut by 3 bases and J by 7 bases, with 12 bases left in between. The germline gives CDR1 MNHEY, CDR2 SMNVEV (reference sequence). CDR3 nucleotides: TGTGCCAGCAGTTTGGGGGGGCGGGTTGGCTACACCTTC. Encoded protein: CASSLGGRVGYTF.

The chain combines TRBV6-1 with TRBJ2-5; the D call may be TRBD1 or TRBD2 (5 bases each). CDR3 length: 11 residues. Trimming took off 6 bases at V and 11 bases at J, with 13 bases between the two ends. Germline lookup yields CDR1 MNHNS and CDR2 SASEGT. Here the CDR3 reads CASRNVEGQYF. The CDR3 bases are TGTGCCAGCAGAAACGTCGAGGGGCAGTACTTC.

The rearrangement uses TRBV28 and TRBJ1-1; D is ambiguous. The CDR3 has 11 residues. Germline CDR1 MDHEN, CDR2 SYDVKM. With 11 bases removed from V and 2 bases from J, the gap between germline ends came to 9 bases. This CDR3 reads CAAALNTEAFF. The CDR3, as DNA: TGTGCCGCCGCCCTTAACACTGAAGCTTTCTTT. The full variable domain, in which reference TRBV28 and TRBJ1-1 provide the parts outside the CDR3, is DVKVTQSSRYLVKRTGEKVFLECVQDMDHENMFWYRQDPGLGLRLIYFSYDVKMKEKGDIPEGYSVSREKKERFSLILESASTNQTSMYLCAAALNTEAFFGQGTRLTVV.

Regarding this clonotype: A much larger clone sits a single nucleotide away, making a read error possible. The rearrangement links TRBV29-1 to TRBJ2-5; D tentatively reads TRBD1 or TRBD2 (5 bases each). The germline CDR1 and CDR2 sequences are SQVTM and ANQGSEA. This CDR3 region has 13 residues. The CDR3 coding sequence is TGCGGCGTTGAGGGGCTAGGGTTAGAGACCCAGTACTTC. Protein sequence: CGVEGLGLETQYF.

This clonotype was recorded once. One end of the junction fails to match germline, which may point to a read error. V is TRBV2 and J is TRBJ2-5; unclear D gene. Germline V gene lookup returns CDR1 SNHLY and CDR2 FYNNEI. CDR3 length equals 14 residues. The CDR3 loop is CANSERPYQETQYF. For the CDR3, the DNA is TGTGCCAACAGTGAACGGCCGTACCAAGAGACCCAGTACTTC.

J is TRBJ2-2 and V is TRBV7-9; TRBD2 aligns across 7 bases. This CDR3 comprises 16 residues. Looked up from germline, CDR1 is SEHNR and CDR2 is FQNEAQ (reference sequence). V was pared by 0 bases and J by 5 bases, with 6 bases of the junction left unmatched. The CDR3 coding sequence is TGTGCCAGCAGCTTAGCGACCCCGCGGGAGACCGGGGAGCTGTTTTTT. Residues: CASSLATPRETGELFF.

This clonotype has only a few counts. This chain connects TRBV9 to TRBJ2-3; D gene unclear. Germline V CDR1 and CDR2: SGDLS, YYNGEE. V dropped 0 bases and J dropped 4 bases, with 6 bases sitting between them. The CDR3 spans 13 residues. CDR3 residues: CASSVDGPDTQYF. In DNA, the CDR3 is TGTGCCAGCAGCGTAGATGGCCCAGATACGCAGTATTTT.

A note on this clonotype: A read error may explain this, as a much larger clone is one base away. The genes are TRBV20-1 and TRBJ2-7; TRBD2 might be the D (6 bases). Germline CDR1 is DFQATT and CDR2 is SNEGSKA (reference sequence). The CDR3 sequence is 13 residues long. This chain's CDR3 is CSAFWRGRYAQYF. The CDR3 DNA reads TGCAGTGCCTTTTGGAGGGGTCGGTACGCGCAGTACTTC.

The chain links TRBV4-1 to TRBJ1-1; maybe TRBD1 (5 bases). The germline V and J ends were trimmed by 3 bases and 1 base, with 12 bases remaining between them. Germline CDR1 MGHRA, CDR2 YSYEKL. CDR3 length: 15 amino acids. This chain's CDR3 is CASSQGETANTEAFF. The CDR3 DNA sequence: TGCGCCAGCAGCCAGGGGGAGACGGCGAACACTGAAGCTTTCTTT.

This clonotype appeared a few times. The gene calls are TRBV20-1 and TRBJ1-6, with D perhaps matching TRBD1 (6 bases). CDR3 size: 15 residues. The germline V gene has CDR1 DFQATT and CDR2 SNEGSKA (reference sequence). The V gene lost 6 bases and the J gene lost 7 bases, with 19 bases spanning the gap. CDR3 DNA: TGCAGTGCGCCATCCCTGGACAGAAGGAATTCACCCCTCCACTTT. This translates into CSAPSLDRRNSPLHF.

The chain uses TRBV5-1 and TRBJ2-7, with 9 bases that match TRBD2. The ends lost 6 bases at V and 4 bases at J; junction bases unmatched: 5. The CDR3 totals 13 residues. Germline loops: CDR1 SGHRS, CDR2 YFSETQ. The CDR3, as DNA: TGCGCCAGCAAGCCTAGCGGGACTTACGAGCAGTACTTC. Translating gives CASKPSGTYEQYF.

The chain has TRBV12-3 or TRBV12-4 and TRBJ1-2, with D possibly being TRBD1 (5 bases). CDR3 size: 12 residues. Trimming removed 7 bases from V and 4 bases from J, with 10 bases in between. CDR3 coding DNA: TGTGCCAGCAATGGGGACGGCTATGGCTACACCTTC. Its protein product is CASNGDGYGYTF.

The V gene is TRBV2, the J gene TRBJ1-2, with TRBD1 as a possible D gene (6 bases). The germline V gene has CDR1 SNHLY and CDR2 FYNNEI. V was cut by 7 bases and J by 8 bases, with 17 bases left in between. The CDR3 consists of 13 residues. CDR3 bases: TGTGCCAGCACCCAGGAAGGGGGTCCGGGCTACACCTTC. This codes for CASTQEGGPGYTF.

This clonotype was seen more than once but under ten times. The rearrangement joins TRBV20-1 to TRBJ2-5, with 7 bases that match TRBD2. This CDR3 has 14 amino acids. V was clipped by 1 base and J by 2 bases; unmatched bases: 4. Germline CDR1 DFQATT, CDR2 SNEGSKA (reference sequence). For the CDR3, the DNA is TGCAGTGCTAGAGGGGGGGGAGAGCAAGAGACCCAGTACTTC. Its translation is CSARGGGEQETQYF.

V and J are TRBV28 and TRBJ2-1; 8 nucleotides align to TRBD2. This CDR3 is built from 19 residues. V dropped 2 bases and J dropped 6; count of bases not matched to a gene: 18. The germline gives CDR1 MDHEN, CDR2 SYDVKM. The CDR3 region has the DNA TGTGCCAGCAGTTTAGGCCAGCGGGAGAAAATTGGGCTACCCAATGAGCAGTTCTTC. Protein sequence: CASSLGQREKIGLPNEQFF.

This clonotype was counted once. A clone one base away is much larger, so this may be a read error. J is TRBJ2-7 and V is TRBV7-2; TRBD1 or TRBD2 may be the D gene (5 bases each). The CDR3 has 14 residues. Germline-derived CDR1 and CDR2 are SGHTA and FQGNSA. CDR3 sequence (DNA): TGTGCCGGCAGCTTAGTGAACGGGGCATACGAGCAGTACTTC. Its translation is CAGSLVNGAYEQYF. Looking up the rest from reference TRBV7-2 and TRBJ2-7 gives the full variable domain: GAGVSQSPSNKVTEKGKDVELRCDPISGHTALYWYRQSLGQGLEFLIYFQGNSAPDKSGLPSDRFSAERTGGSVSTLTIQRTQQEDSAVYLCAGSLVNGAYEQYFGPGTRLTVT.

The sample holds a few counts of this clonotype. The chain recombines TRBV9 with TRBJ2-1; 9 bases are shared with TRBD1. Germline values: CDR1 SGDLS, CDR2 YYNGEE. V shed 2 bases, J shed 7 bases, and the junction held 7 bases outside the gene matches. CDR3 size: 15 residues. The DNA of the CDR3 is TGTGCCAGCAGCGTTGGGACAGGGAGCCGTAATGAGCAGTTCTTC. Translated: CASSVGTGSRNEQFF. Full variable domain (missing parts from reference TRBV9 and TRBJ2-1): DSGVTQTPKHLITATGQRVTLRCSPRSGDLSVYWYQQSLDQGLQFLIQYYNGEERAKGNILERFSAQQFPDLHSELNLSSLELGDSALYFCASSVGTGSRNEQFFGPGTRLTVL.